One and the same sample provided the 9 T cell receptor beta chains below, sequenced in a study of cytomegalovirus exposure and HLA in healthy donors. The study ran its PCR with 60 Vbeta and 13 Jbeta primers. The protocol was immunoSEQ multiplex PCR, while the TCRdb copy is restricted to in-frame clones and leaves out a portion. The sample includes roughly 54,000 clones, around two thirds seen only once; the top ten take approximately 19%. Sequenced input: PBMCs. The receptors shown here come from a woman aged 55-70 years in good health and CMV-seropositive.

The chain has TRBV7-8 and TRBJ1-2, with D perhaps matching TRBD1 (5 bases). Germline CDR1 and CDR2: SGHVS and FQNEAQ. V was shortened by 7 bases and J by 8 bases, with 17 bases between the two germline ends. The CDR3 consists of 13 residues. CDR3 in DNA: TGTGCCAGCACCCTAGGGGTGAAGGACGGCTACACCTTC. Encoded protein: CASTLGVKDGYTF.

V gene TRBV4-2 combines with J gene TRBJ2-3; TRBD2 matches 8 bases. V trimming: 0 bases; J trimming: 4 bases; junction bases outside the gene matches: 9. This CDR3 has 17 amino acids. The V gene's germline CDR1 is LGHNA and CDR2 YNFKEQ. The DNA of the CDR3 is TGTGCCAGCAGCCAAGATCCCGTCGGGGGGGTCCCAGATACGCAGTATTTT. Translating it yields CASSQDPVGGVPDTQYF.

The rearrangement links TRBV18 to TRBJ2-7, with 7 bases lining up with TRBD1. The CDR3 is made up of 15 amino acids. CDR1 is KGHSH, CDR2 LQKENI, per germline. The J segment lost 5 bases and the V segment lost 0 bases, leaving 7 bases of the junction unmatched. CDR3 bases: TGTGCCAGCTCACCACCCCAAGGGGGCTCGCACGAGCAGTACTTC. This gives the protein CASSPPQGGSHEQYF.

J is TRBJ1-1 and V is TRBV6-6; D may be TRBD1 (5 bases). In germline, CDR1 is MNHNY, CDR2 SVGAGI (reference sequence). The CDR3 is 14 amino acids. Trimming removed 0 bases from V and 4 bases from J, with 9 bases in between. The CDR3 loop is CASSYSQGSTEAFF. The CDR3 nucleotides are TGTGCCAGCAGTTACTCCCAGGGAAGCACTGAAGCTTTCTTT.

This rearrangement joins TRBV7-9 to TRBJ1-1; D call uncertain. V lost 5 bases, J lost 10 bases, and 14 bases lay in between. CDR1 SEHNR and CDR2 FQNEAQ come from the germline V gene (reference sequence). The CDR3 covers 12 residues. The CDR3 DNA sequence: TGTGCCAGCAGCCGAAAAGATCTAGGAGCTTTCTTT. This encodes CASSRKDLGAFF.

The CDR3 protein is CASSLGAMTYEQYF. The CDR3 nucleotides are TGCGCCAGCAGCTTGGGGGCCATGACCTACGAGCAGTACTTC. The V gene is TRBV5-1, the J gene TRBJ2-7; unclear D gene. Germline loops: CDR1 SGHRS, CDR2 YFSETQ. V gave up 0 bases and J gave up 2 bases, with 9 bases separating them. CDR3 length: 14 amino acids.

For the CDR3, the DNA is TGTGCCAGCTCACGTCCAGGGGGTAGGGCTGGCTACACCTTC. Residues: CASSRPGGRAGYTF. This rearrangement joins TRBV18 to TRBJ1-2, with TRBD1 matching 7 bases. CDR3 length: 14 residues. J gave up 7 bases and V 4 bases, and 9 bases lay outside the gene matches. Looked up from germline, CDR1 is KGHSH and CDR2 is LQKENI.

The chain joins TRBV19 to TRBJ1-6; the match to TRBD1 covers 9 bases. CDR1 is LNHDA and CDR2 is SQIVND in the germline V gene (reference sequence). This CDR3 has 15 residues. Trimming took 4 bases from V and 9 from J; bases not matched to a gene: 7. The DNA of the CDR3 is TGTGCCAGTAGTACCTTCGGACAGGGGAGTTCACCCCTCCACTTT. It codes for CASSTFGQGSSPLHF.

This chain uses TRBV5-1 with TRBJ1-4, with a tentative D call TRBD1 (5 bases). Germline V gene data show CDR1 as SGHRS and CDR2 as YFSETQ. CDR3 length: 13 residues. V lost 4 bases to trimming and J lost 4 bases, with 8 bases between them. CDR3 in DNA: TGCGCCAGCAGCCTAGGGGATAATGAAAAACTGTTTTTT. Translation gives CASSLGDNEKLFF.